This T cell receptor (beta chain) came from a study of blood T cells in healthy people across ages. For the second PCR, which ran for about 6 to 12 cycles, a sample-barcoded 5' primer and a J-beta primer mix were used. Using its own MiXCR run on the 5' RACE reads, TCRdb lists one record per CDR3 protein. The table includes 850,000 to 1,300,000 distinct CDR3 sequences, more than 35% detected once. Germline V gene lookup returns CDR1 MNHEY and CDR2 SVGEGT. The CDR3 has 16 residues. Trimming took 6 bases from V and 1 from J; bases not matched to a gene: 8. Each sample gave at least 6 million isolated PBMCs.

The chain links TRBV6-2 or TRBV6-3 to TRBJ1-5; 8 bases line up with TRBD1. The sequence came from a woman in her sixties or seventies in good health. Sequenced sample: blood. CDR3 residues: CASRPPRTGSNQPQHF. The DNA for the CDR3 is TGTGCCAGCAGACCTCCCCGGACAGGGAGCAATCAGCCCCAGCATTTT.